This T cell receptor (beta chain) emerged from a study of beta chain features in type 1 diabetes. General study results and limits: Among patients with Type 1 diabetes, TCRB CDR3s were moderately but significantly shorter in every one of the four CD4+ subsets.

On this clone: Its antigen is still unknown.

The CDR3 contains 12 residues. V lost 7 bases to trimming and J lost 4 bases; unmatched junction nucleotides: 2. The germline gives CDR1 SQVTM, CDR2 ANQGSEA. Of the isolated RNA, all was reverse transcribed, and so the sequenced material was expressed TCRB transcripts. Assay: immunoSEQ multiplex PCR; the TCRdb copy retains only in-frame clones and omits some. The repertoire holds a few hundred thousand clones, with around 21% as singletons. The source is a woman aged 40-49 years with type 1 diabetes. The V gene is TRBV29-1, the J gene TRBJ2-1; 9 bases match TRBD2. Source material: naive CD4+ T cells from blood. The CDR3 nucleotides read TGCAGCGGGACTAGCGTTTACAATGAGCAGTTCTTC. This codes for CSGTSVYNEQFF.